One and the same sample provided the 9 T cell receptor beta chains below, sequenced in a study of T-cell reconstitution after alpha-beta-depleted transplantation in children. The library targeted TCRbeta and was prepared with unique molecular identifiers. TCRdb ran MiXCR on the PCR reads and lists one entry per CDR3 protein. There are around 400,000 distinct CDR3 sequences in the sample; roughly 22% occur only once, and 3.8% lies in the top ten. The sample in question was PBMCs from the stem cell graft donor, obtained from the stem cell graft. These receptors all come from a human donor who donated a stem cell graft to a child with acute myeloid leukemia.

This clonotype has at least ten counts. The chain joins TRBV29-1 to TRBJ2-3; no definite D call. Germline-derived CDR1 and CDR2 are SQVTM and ANQGSEA. The CDR3 consists of 12 residues. The V end lost 2 bases, the J end lost 4 bases, and 7 bases lay between the germline ends. The CDR3 DNA is TGCAGCGTTGAATCCAGTCCAGATACGCAGTATTTT. It codes for CSVESSPDTQYF.

This clonotype appeared a few times. This rearrangement joins TRBV10-2 to TRBJ1-5; 10 nucleotides agree with TRBD1. The CDR3 totals 15 residues. After removal of 7 bases from V and 4 bases from J, the junction contained 7 bases not matched to a gene. Germline CDR1 reads WSHSY; CDR2 reads SAAADI. In DNA form, the CDR3 reads TGCGCCAGCACTGACAGGGGGCCCTATAATCAGCCCCAGCATTTT. It translates to CASTDRGPYNQPQHF.

This clonotype occurred a few times. It may be a read error: a sequence one base away is much more abundant. The genes are TRBV29-1 and TRBJ2-1; D is undetermined. Germline V gives CDR1 SQVTM, CDR2 ANQGSEA. The CDR3 sequence is 11 residues long. With 3 bases removed from V and 3 bases from J, the gap between germline ends came to 3 bases. The CDR3 DNA follows: TGCAGCGTTGAGGACTACAATGAGCAGTTCTTC. It encodes CSVEDYNEQFF.

J is TRBJ2-1 and V is TRBV10-2; D not certain. The CDR3 length is 12 residues. The germline V and J ends were trimmed by 2 bases and 10 bases, with 9 bases remaining between them. Per germline, CDR1 WSHSY and CDR2 SAAADI. CDR3 sequence (DNA): TGCGCCAGCAGTGAGCCCCCACAAGAGCAGTTCTTC. Translating gives CASSEPPQEQFF.

The V call is TRBV28, the J call TRBJ2-2; 12 bases align to TRBD2. The V gene end was trimmed by 2 bases and the J gene end by 7 bases; junction bases not matched to a gene: 8. There are 17 residues in the CDR3. The germline V gene encodes CDR1 MDHEN and CDR2 SYDVKM. The CDR3 loop is CASSLSASGRASGELFF. CDR3 nucleotides: TGTGCCAGCAGTTTAAGCGCTAGCGGGAGGGCCAGCGGGGAGCTGTTTTTT.

This chain connects TRBV25-1 to TRBJ2-7, with a possible D match to TRBD1 (5 bases). The CDR3 has 12 amino acids. Per the germline V gene, CDR1 is MGHDK and CDR2 is SYGVNS. V was pared by 4 bases and J by 6 bases, with 10 bases between. The CDR3 spells CASSGIGAEQYF. Here the CDR3 DNA reads TGTGCCAGCAGTGGGATTGGGGCCGAGCAGTACTTC.

This clonotype was counted only a few times. The chain links TRBV5-6 to TRBJ2-7, with D perhaps matching TRBD1 (5 bases). The CDR3 consists of 17 residues. Trimming stripped 4 bases from V and 0 bases from J, with 20 bases between. Germline V gene data show CDR1 as SGHDT and CDR2 as YYEEEE. The CDR3 DNA is TGTGCCAGCAGCGCAGGTGATGGACACCCAAGCTCCTACGAGCAGTACTTC. Its protein is CASSAGDGHPSSYEQYF.

A few counts support this clonotype. The chain employs TRBV7-8 and TRBJ2-1; no firm D call. V dropped 3 bases and J dropped 6 bases, with 9 bases sitting between them. Germline CDR1 reads SGHVS; CDR2 reads FQNEAQ. The CDR3 is 13 residues long. CDR3 protein: CASSFDRTNEQFF. CDR3 bases: TGTGCCAGCAGCTTTGACCGGACCAATGAGCAGTTCTTC.

This clonotype was seen once. The chain joins TRBV20-1 to TRBJ2-3, with TRBD2 matching 8 bases. There are 21 residues in the CDR3. Germline V gene sequence: CDR1 DFQATT, CDR2 SNEGSKA (reference sequence). V shed 0 bases and J 5 bases; nucleotides not matched to a gene: 25. The CDR3 DNA reads TGCAGTGCTAGAGATCGTTCCCCCCTAGCGGGTGCTCCCCGATCGAGAGATACGCAGTATTTT. Its protein product is CSARDRSPLAGAPRSRDTQYF.